This T cell receptor beta chain emerged from a study of blood T cells in healthy people across ages. Points from the study as a whole: Underestimates were what the diversity estimates from one million T cells were considered to be. Both naive CD4+ cell counts and diversity were greater in long-lived donors than in aged donors.

Many counts were recorded for this clonotype. No antigen is known for it. Sample-barcoded 5' priming and a J-beta primer mix drove a second PCR of 7 to 11 cycles. Each cDNA molecule, via a template-switch adaptor with 12 random nucleotides, was tagged. MiXCR, run by TCRdb on the 5' RACE reads, gives a single entry per CDR3 protein. The data hold around 1,600,000 distinct CDR3 sequences, with 35% to 45% observed a single time. There are 12 residues in the CDR3. The germline V gene encodes CDR1 ENHRY and CDR2 SYGVKD. Trimming pared 1 base from V and 6 bases from J, leaving 4 bases between. The source of this sequence is a woman aged 18-29 years in good health. The sample was blood. The chain combines TRBV10-3 with TRBJ2-1; D gene ambiguous. CDR3 loop: CAISEYPNEQFF. The CDR3 nucleotides read TGTGCCATCAGTGAGTACCCCAATGAGCAGTTCTTC.